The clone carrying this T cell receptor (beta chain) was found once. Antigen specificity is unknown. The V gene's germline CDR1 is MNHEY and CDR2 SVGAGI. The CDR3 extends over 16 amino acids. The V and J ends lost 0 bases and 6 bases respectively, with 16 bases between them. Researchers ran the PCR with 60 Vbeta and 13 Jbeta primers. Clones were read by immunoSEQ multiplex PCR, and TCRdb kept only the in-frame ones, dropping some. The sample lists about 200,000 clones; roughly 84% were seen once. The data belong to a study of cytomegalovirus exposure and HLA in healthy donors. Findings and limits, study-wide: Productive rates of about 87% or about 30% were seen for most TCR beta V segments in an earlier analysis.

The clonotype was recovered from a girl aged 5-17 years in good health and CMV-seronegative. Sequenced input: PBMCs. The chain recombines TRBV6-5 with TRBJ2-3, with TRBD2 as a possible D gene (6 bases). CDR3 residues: CASSYSVGRPRDTQYF. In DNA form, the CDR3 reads TGTGCCAGCAGTTACTCGGTGGGGAGGCCTCGGGATACGCAGTATTTT.